This T cell receptor beta chain was captured by sequencing in a study of T cells expressing NK-cell markers. Turning to the study itself: Sequenced donors, eight in total, included seven who were HCMV-seropositive and one who was seronegative.

About this clonotype itself: Its cognate antigen is unknown.

In germline, CDR1 is SQVTM, CDR2 ANQGSEA. This CDR3 is built from 13 residues. TCR beta libraries carry UMIs added by 5'RACE template switching. Following a re-call of the 5' RACE reads, TCRdb has one entry per CDR3 protein and lacks DNA. The listing contains about 380,000 distinct CDR3 sequences. Study outcomes and limitations: These clonotypes additionally ranked first within the CD3+CD56-NKG2C+ fraction of a few donors.

What was sequenced was blood T cells: a sorted CD56 or NKG2C T cell subset, CD4+ or CD8+ T cells, or bulk PBMC T cells (not recorded which). This receptor was identified in a man aged 18-75 years in good health. The chain is built from TRBV29-1 and TRBJ2-5. The chain's CDR3 is CSAARISRETQYF.